These T cell receptor beta chains were read from a single sample in a study of T cell changes during pregnancy in multiple sclerosis. Assay: immunoSEQ multiplex PCR; the TCRdb copy retains only in-frame clones and omits some. The sample has about 32,000 clones; roughly 87% are singletons. The source material was CD4+ T cells from peripheral blood mononuclear cells, sampled after pregnancy. These receptor sequences come from a female donor in good health, enrolled as a control in a pregnancy study. Both conserved end residues are part of each CDR3. A D gene is named only where the DNA matches it firmly. Clone sizes are given selectively: once, few, many, or a class where the clone is expanded.

D gene,J gene,V gene,clone size,CDR3 DNA,CDR3 protein
TRBD1,TRBJ1-2,TRBV7-9,.,TGTGCCAGCAGCTCCAGGGGGCCGACGGATGGCTACACCTTC,CASSSRGPTDGYTF
.,TRBJ1-4,TRBV4-1,.,TGCGCCAGCAGCCAAGCCTGGGAGGCGGCTAATGAAAAACTGTTTTTT,CASSQAWEAANEKLFF
TRBD1,TRBJ2-7,TRBV28,.,TGTGCCAGCAGTTCCCCGACAGGGCTTGGCTACGAGCAGTACTTC,CASSSPTGLGYEQYF
TRBD1,TRBJ2-1,TRBV7-8,.,TGTGCCAGCAGCCGAGGGGGCGTTGAGCAGTTCTTC,CASSRGGVEQFF
.,TRBJ1-4,TRBV4-1,.,TGCGCCAGCAGCCAAGATAGGACAGCCCATCCCGAGGGTGAAAAACTGTTTTTT,CASSQDRTAHPEGEKLFF
.,TRBJ2-2,TRBV14,.,TGTGCCAGCAGCCAAGCCCAGTACAGGGAAGCCGGGGAGCTGTTTTTT,CASSQAQYREAGELFF
.,TRBJ1-2,TRBV11-2,.,TGTGCCAGCAGCCCGGAGGTGAGGGGGTCGAGTGGCTACACCTTC,CASSPEVRGSSGYTF
TRBD1,TRBJ1-2,TRBV7-2,.,TGTGCCAGCAGCTCCAATACGCCGGGACAGACGGCCTATGGCTACACCTTC,CASSSNTPGQTAYGYTF
TRBD1,TRBJ1-1,TRBV5-1,.,TGCGCCAGCAGCTTAAACAGGGGAGGTACTGAAGCTTTCTTT,CASSLNRGGTEAFF
TRBD2,TRBJ2-1,TRBV18,.,TGTGCCAGCTCACCAGTCGAAATAGGCGGGGGGGCTATTGAGCAGTTCTTC,CASSPVEIGGGAIEQFF
TRBD2,TRBJ2-2,TRBV30,.,TGTGCCTGGAGTGGACGGAGCGGGACTGTCGGGGAGCTGTTTTTT,CAWSGRSGTVGELFF
.,TRBJ1-3,TRBV6-5,.,TGTGCCAGCAGTTCCTTCGACAGGTACTCTGGAAACACCATATATTTT,CASSSFDRYSGNTIYF
.,TRBJ2-2,TRBV7-3,.,TGTGCCAGCAGCTACCAGCAAAGCGGACCAACCGGGGAGCTGTTTTTT,CASSYQQSGPTGELFF
TRBD2,TRBJ2-1,TRBV6-1,.,TGTGCCAGCAGTGAAGTTAGTAGCGGGAGGCGTGTCTTC,CASSEVSSGRRVF
.,TRBJ1-1,TRBV2,.,TGTGCCAGCAGTGAAGTAGATAGAGCTTTCTTT,CASSEVDRAFF
.,TRBJ1-1,TRBV19,.,TGTGCCAGTAGCACAGGGACTGAAGCTTTCTTT,CASSTGTEAFF
TRBD2,TRBJ2-5,TRBV6-1,.,TGTGCCAGCAGTGAACTAGCGGGAGGGCAAGAGACCCAGTACTTC,CASSELAGGQETQYF
.,TRBJ1-4,TRBV2,once,TGTGCCAGCAGTGCCACCAAACCCCACACAGGAGCGGGGGAAAAACTGTTTTTT,CASSATKPHTGAGEKLFF
TRBD2,TRBJ2-5,TRBV5-1,.,TGCGCCAGCAGCTTCGAGACTAGCGGGGGGGCCGAGACCCAGTACTTC,CASSFETSGGAETQYF
.,TRBJ2-3,TRBV11-2,.,TGTGCCAGCAGCTTAGAAGGAGGGGATTATACGCAGTATTTT,CASSLEGGDYTQYF
.,TRBJ1-2,TRBV5-1,.,TGCGCCAGCAGCGGATTCGCGGCGGGTACCGATGGCTACACCTTC,CASSGFAAGTDGYTF
TRBD1,TRBJ1-5,TRBV29-1,once,TGCAGCGTGACCCTGACAGGGGGCAATCAGCCCCAGCATTTT,CSVTLTGGNQPQHF
TRBD1,TRBJ1-1,TRBV5-5,.,TGTGCCAGCACCTACCGGGGACAGGGAGTGGGGAACACTGAAGCTTTCTTT,CASTYRGQGVGNTEAFF
TRBD2,TRBJ2-3,TRBV7-2,.,TGTGCCAGCAGGCTAGCGGGGGCCGTCACAGATACGCAGTATTTT,CASRLAGAVTDTQYF
.,TRBJ1-2,TRBV4-3,.,TGCGCCAGCAGCCCCTACTCAACGACAGAAAACTATGGCTACACCTTC,CASSPYSTTENYGYTF
.,TRBJ1-2,TRBV29-1,.,TGCAGCGTTGAAGACCCCGGGACATCCCCGTACTTC,CSVEDPGTSPYF
.,TRBJ2-7,TRBV5-1,once,TGCGCCAGCAGCGTGACAGTGCTTGGCTACGAGCAGTACTTC,CASSVTVLGYEQYF
.,TRBJ1-6,TRBV6-6,.,TGTGCCAGCATCGGGGGGGTCAATTCACCCCTCCACTTT,CASIGGVNSPLHF
TRBD2,TRBJ2-7,TRBV5-1,.,TGCGCCAGCAGCAGTATAGCGGGAGGCTCCTACGAGCAGTACTTC,CASSSIAGGSYEQYF
TRBD1,TRBJ1-4,TRBV10-3,.,TGTGCCATCAGTGAAGATTTTTTAACCACAGGGGATGAAAAACTGTTTTTT,CAISEDFLTTGDEKLFF
.,TRBJ2-7,TRBV7-9,.,TGTGCCAGCAGCTTAGCGGCACACCTTAACAGGAGAAACGAGCAGTACTTC,CASSLAAHLNRRNEQYF
.,TRBJ1-2,TRBV5-4,.,TGTGCCAGCAGCCTGGGCAGGGACTATGGCTACACCTTC,CASSLGRDYGYTF
TRBD2,TRBJ2-5,TRBV14,.,TGTGCCAGCAGCCCCGACTCAAGAGCGGGGCAAGAGACCCAGTACTTC,CASSPDSRAGQETQYF
.,TRBJ1-3,TRBV11-2,medium-sized,TGTGCCAGCAGCTCCACGCGGGTGGGCGGAAACACCATATATTTT,CASSSTRVGGNTIYF
.,TRBJ2-5,TRBV10-3,.,TGTGCCATCAGTGAGCTGGACAGCCTCCTCAGAGAGACCCAGTACTTC,CAISELDSLLRETQYF
.,TRBJ1-6,TRBV5-1,.,TGCGCCAGCAGCTCTTTAGACAGGCGGAATTCACCCCTCCACTTT,CASSSLDRRNSPLHF
.,TRBJ1-2,TRBV19,once,TGTGCCAGTAGTATAGATGGGCAGGCTGGCTACACCTTC,CASSIDGQAGYTF
.,TRBJ1-1,TRBV7-8,.,TGTGCCAGCAGCTTAGGCGGGCGGCTTGAAGCTTTCTTT,CASSLGGRLEAFF
TRBD2,TRBJ2-5,TRBV29-1,.,TGCAGCGTGGTAGCCCCTGCTAGCGGGATGGGAGTGGAGACCCAGTACTTC,CSVVAPASGMGVETQYF
.,TRBJ2-5,TRBV10-3,.,TGTGCCATCAGTGAGTCGATCGGGGTCGAGACCCAGTACTTC,CAISESIGVETQYF
TRBD1,TRBJ1-6,TRBV27,.,TGTGCCAGCATTGGACAGGGGGCGCGGAACCCCAACAGATATAATTCACCCCTCCACTTT,CASIGQGARNPNRYNSPLHF
TRBD1,TRBJ1-4,TRBV19,.,TGTGCCAGTAGATCGTGGGGACAGACTAATGAAAAACTGTTTTTT,CASRSWGQTNEKLFF
.,TRBJ1-1,TRBV7-9,.,TGTGCCAGCAGCTTAGACCGGTGGACAGTGAACACTGAAGCTTTCTTT,CASSLDRWTVNTEAFF
TRBD1,TRBJ1-2,TRBV6-6,once,TGTGCCAGCAGTACTACACAGGGGCCTGGGGGCTACACCTTC,CASSTTQGPGGYTF
TRBD2,TRBJ2-3,TRBV10-3,.,TGTGCCATCAGTGAGGTGTCACTAGCGACATTCACAGATACGCAGTATTTT,CAISEVSLATFTDTQYF
TRBD1,TRBJ1-2,TRBV12-5,.,TGTGCTAGTGCCTCAGGGGGTGACAAAGTGGGGGCCTATGGCTACACCTTC,CASASGGDKVGAYGYTF
.,TRBJ1-6,TRBV6-6,.,TGTGCCAGCAGTTACGGTGGGACAAGGACTTCACCCCTCCACTTT,CASSYGGTRTSPLHF
TRBD1,TRBJ2-7,TRBV6-1,.,TGTGCCAGCAGATTGTTGGGACAGGGGACCTACGAGCAGTACTTC,CASRLLGQGTYEQYF
.,TRBJ1-2,TRBV7-8,.,TGTGCCAGCAGCTTAGATGTCAGCTATGGCTACACCTTC,CASSLDVSYGYTF
TRBD1,TRBJ2-7,TRBV4-3,.,TGCGCCAGCAGCCAATGGACAGGGTACTACGAGCAGTACTTC,CASSQWTGYYEQYF